Listed below are T cell receptor beta chains from one sample, sequenced in a study of CD8 T cells in ankylosing spondylitis. Using its own MiXCR run on the 5' RACE reads, TCRdb lists one record per CDR3 protein. The repertoire holds more than 150,000 distinct CDR3 sequences, with approximately 12% as singletons. Sequencing was done on a sample of blood, either unsorted or a sorted T cell fraction (not recorded which). These receptors came from a female donor with ankylosing spondylitis or in good health (not recorded which). The CDR3 runs from the conserved cysteine through the conserved F or W. The order of the fields is V gene, CDR3 length, clone size, J gene, CDR3 protein. Clone size is not always given. Where it is, it says once, few, many or a class for expanded clones.

V gene: TRBV9
CDR3 length: 15
clone size: many
J gene: TRBJ1-4
CDR3 protein: CASSAPGRKDEKLFF

V gene: TRBV5-5
CDR3 length: 13
clone size: -
J gene: TRBJ2-7
CDR3 protein: CASSEASDYEQYF

V gene: TRBV7-3
CDR3 length: 13
clone size: -
J gene: TRBJ2-1
CDR3 protein: CASSLGQGVGQFF

V gene: TRBV4-3
CDR3 length: 19
clone size: -
J gene: TRBJ2-3
CDR3 protein: CASSQTSPVGTTFTDTQYF

V gene: TRBV15
CDR3 length: 14
clone size: many
J gene: TRBJ1-4
CDR3 protein: CATSRDLGGEKLFF

V gene: TRBV12-3/TRBV12-4
CDR3 length: 16
clone size: -
J gene: TRBJ2-1
CDR3 protein: CASSPPPSGNNNEQFF

V gene: TRBV4-3
CDR3 length: 15
clone size: many
J gene: TRBJ2-1
CDR3 protein: CASSQDPAAYNEQFF

V gene: TRBV7-9
CDR3 length: 16
clone size: -
J gene: TRBJ2-6
CDR3 protein: CASSYRRGAGANVLTF

V gene: TRBV10-3
CDR3 length: 12
clone size: -
J gene: TRBJ2-5
CDR3 protein: CAINQGGETQYF

V gene: TRBV5-1
CDR3 length: 14
clone size: many
J gene: TRBJ2-3
CDR3 protein: CASSFGLAGATQYF

V gene: TRBV6-2/TRBV6-3
CDR3 length: 14
clone size: many
J gene: TRBJ2-7
CDR3 protein: CASSFLLRSYEQYF

V gene: TRBV18
CDR3 length: 14
clone size: few
J gene: TRBJ1-2
CDR3 protein: CASSPARQGYGYTF

V gene: TRBV20-1
CDR3 length: 12
clone size: many
J gene: TRBJ1-1
CDR3 protein: CSAPDRNTEAFF

V gene: TRBV12-3/TRBV12-4
CDR3 length: 16
clone size: many
J gene: TRBJ2-1
CDR3 protein: CASSLSSGRRRHEQFF

V gene: TRBV12-3/TRBV12-4
CDR3 length: 15
clone size: many
J gene: TRBJ2-3
CDR3 protein: CASTVGASGTDTQYF

V gene: TRBV30
CDR3 length: 15
clone size: -
J gene: TRBJ1-3
CDR3 protein: CARSVLGRSGNTIYF

V gene: TRBV10-3
CDR3 length: 18
clone size: many
J gene: TRBJ1-3
CDR3 protein: CAIRFTIDRAISGNTIYF

V gene: TRBV7-2
CDR3 length: 15
clone size: -
J gene: TRBJ2-5
CDR3 protein: CASSPEAGELQTQYF

V gene: TRBV20-1
CDR3 length: 14
clone size: many
J gene: TRBJ2-1
CDR3 protein: CSAEDRVTYNEQFF

V gene: TRBV29-1
CDR3 length: 13
clone size: many
J gene: TRBJ1-3
CDR3 protein: CSVGQGSGNTIYF

V gene: TRBV3-1
CDR3 length: 15
clone size: many
J gene: TRBJ2-5
CDR3 protein: CASSPTGVGQETQYF

V gene: TRBV30
CDR3 length: 13
clone size: -
J gene: TRBJ1-1
CDR3 protein: CAWSRTRWTEAFF

V gene: TRBV4-3
CDR3 length: 20
clone size: few
J gene: TRBJ2-7
CDR3 protein: CASSPQVPRSGRALVYEQYF

V gene: TRBV15
CDR3 length: 15
clone size: many
J gene: TRBJ2-1
CDR3 protein: CATSARTGGNNEQFF

V gene: TRBV4-2
CDR3 length: 16
clone size: many
J gene: TRBJ1-3
CDR3 protein: CASSQGRGARGNTIYF

V gene: TRBV27
CDR3 length: 17
clone size: -
J gene: TRBJ2-7
CDR3 protein: CASSRGTGGAQVYEQYF

V gene: TRBV12-3/TRBV12-4
CDR3 length: 12
clone size: many
J gene: TRBJ1-1
CDR3 protein: CASSFGRIEAFF

V gene: TRBV24-1
CDR3 length: 15
clone size: many
J gene: TRBJ1-5
CDR3 protein: CATSDSTDYNQPQHF

V gene: TRBV7-2
CDR3 length: 14
clone size: few
J gene: TRBJ1-2
CDR3 protein: CASSRGGAAYGYTF

V gene: TRBV18
CDR3 length: 14
clone size: -
J gene: TRBJ2-1
CDR3 protein: CASSPGLDKYEQFF

V gene: TRBV9
CDR3 length: 14
clone size: many
J gene: TRBJ1-3
CDR3 protein: CASSGSPSGNTIYF

V gene: TRBV11-2
CDR3 length: 15
clone size: many
J gene: TRBJ2-7
CDR3 protein: CASSLAGGYRYEQYF

V gene: TRBV18
CDR3 length: 18
clone size: few
J gene: TRBJ2-3
CDR3 protein: CASSPVPGLGGGTDTQYF

V gene: TRBV5-1
CDR3 length: 18
clone size: many
J gene: TRBJ2-1
CDR3 protein: CASSLDVGLAVSYNEQFF

V gene: TRBV11-2
CDR3 length: 14
clone size: -
J gene: TRBJ2-3
CDR3 protein: CASSFLDRTDTQYF

V gene: TRBV29-1
CDR3 length: 14
clone size: -
J gene: TRBJ2-2
CDR3 protein: CSVVFSLAAGELFF

V gene: TRBV4-2
CDR3 length: 18
clone size: many
J gene: TRBJ2-3
CDR3 protein: CASSQGIAGGPGTDTQYF

V gene: TRBV4-2
CDR3 length: 16
clone size: many
J gene: TRBJ2-7
CDR3 protein: CASSQDPSGTSYEQYF

V gene: TRBV12-3/TRBV12-4
CDR3 length: 11
clone size: many
J gene: TRBJ2-1
CDR3 protein: CASSLAGRVFF

V gene: TRBV11-2
CDR3 length: 13
clone size: few
J gene: TRBJ2-3
CDR3 protein: CAGNGGRGDTQYF

V gene: TRBV5-1
CDR3 length: 13
clone size: many
J gene: TRBJ2-7
CDR3 protein: CASSSIEAGEQYF

V gene: TRBV6-1
CDR3 length: 14
clone size: many
J gene: TRBJ1-5
CDR3 protein: CASLESPGAQPQHF